One and the same sample provided the 12 T cell receptor beta chains below, sequenced in a study of spatial heterogeneity in lung cancer. The time point denotes: sample taken at primary tumor resection. TCRdb re-derived calls from the 5' RACE reads in MiXCR, one entry per CDR3 protein. The sample lists around 11,000 distinct CDR3 sequences, around 3.4% occurring once. The specimen was PBMCs, collected at surgery. The receptors were gathered from a female donor with early-stage non-small cell lung cancer.

This clonotype has ten or more counts. This chain connects TRBV12-3 or TRBV12-4 to TRBJ1-1; D gene unclear. The CDR3 extends over 13 amino acids. Trimming took off 5 bases at V and 1 base at J, with 8 bases between the two ends. CDR3 sequence (DNA): TGTGCCAGCAGTCGGACGCCGAACACTGAAGCTTTCTTT. Translating gives CASSRTPNTEAFF.

At least ten counts were recorded for this clonotype. The chain recombines TRBV19 with TRBJ2-4; D perhaps matches TRBD2 (5 bases). V dropped 3 bases and J dropped 0 bases, with 12 bases sitting between them. The CDR3 runs to 16 residues. Germline V gene sequence: CDR1 LNHDA, CDR2 SQIVND (reference sequence). CDR3 protein: CASSISGGLAKNIQYF. The DNA of the CDR3 is TGTGCCAGTAGTATCTCGGGCGGGTTAGCCAAAAACATTCAGTACTTC.

At least ten counts were recorded for this clonotype. The CDR3 protein is CASSPAGTGGFEQYF. Here the CDR3 DNA reads TGCGCCAGCAGCCCCGCCGGGACAGGGGGCTTCGAGCAGTACTTC. The chain is built from TRBV5-1 and TRBJ2-7; 12 nucleotides align to TRBD1. Trimming at V came to 4 bases and at J to 6 bases, leaving 8 bases not matched to a gene. The germline V gene has CDR1 SGHRS and CDR2 YFSETQ. The CDR3 runs 15 residues.

This clonotype was observed at least ten times. CDR3 residues: CASSVEGGSGELFF. CDR3 nucleotides: TGTGCCAGCAGCGTAGAGGGGGGCTCCGGGGAGCTGTTTTTT. The chain recombines TRBV9 with TRBJ2-2; perhaps D is TRBD1 or TRBD2 (6 bases each). The CDR3 totals 14 residues. CDR1 is SGDLS and CDR2 is YYNGEE in the germline V gene. V was clipped by 0 bases and J by 6 bases, with 9 bases between them.

This clonotype was seen ten or more times. The rearrangement uses TRBV11-2 and TRBJ2-5; perhaps TRBD1 as D (6 bases). The germline V gene encodes CDR1 SGHAT and CDR2 FQNNGV. V was trimmed by 5 bases and J by 2 bases, leaving 15 bases between them. This CDR3 comprises 15 residues. The CDR3 sequence is CASSPQGHPQETQYF. For the CDR3, the DNA is TGTGCCAGCAGCCCACAGGGTCACCCTCAAGAGACCCAGTACTTC. Full variable domain (outside the CDR3, taken from reference TRBV11-2 and TRBJ2-5): EAGVAQSPRYKIIEKRQSVAFWCNPISGHATLYWYQQILGQGPKLLIQFQNNGVVDDSQLPKDRFSAERLKGVDSTLKIQPAKLEDSAVYLCASSPQGHPQETQYFGPGTRLLVL.

Many counts were recorded for this clonotype. The chain has TRBV7-2 and TRBJ2-1, with no clear D. V was pared by 4 bases and J by 9 bases, with 10 bases between. The CDR3 covers 12 residues. Germline CDR1 and CDR2: SGHTA and FQGNSA. CDR3 sequence: CASSSLAGEQFF. The CDR3 DNA follows: TGTGCCAGCAGCTCTCTGGCAGGTGAGCAGTTCTTC.

In its sample, this clonotype was seen many times. The chain uses TRBV5-1 and TRBJ2-1, with 8 bases matching TRBD1. Per germline, CDR1 SGHRS and CDR2 YFSETQ. Trimming removed 2 bases from V and 14 bases from J; junction bases left unmatched: 12. The CDR3 totals 14 residues. CDR3 DNA: TGCGCCAGCAGCTTAACCCCCTGGGGACAGGATAAGTTCTTC. Its protein is CASSLTPWGQDKFF.

The table lists this clonotype with many counts. The gene calls are TRBV3-1 and TRBJ2-1; possible D gene TRBD2, 6 bases. Trimming took 1 base from V and 13 from J, leaving 14 bases between them. The CDR3 is 13 residues long. CDR1 is LGHDT, CDR2 YNNKEL, per germline (reference sequence). CDR3 DNA sequence: TGTGCCAGCAGCCAAGGACAAGGAGGGAGCCAGTTCTTC. This codes for CASSQGQGGSQFF.

This clonotype was seen many times. The chain combines TRBV19 with TRBJ1-5; D gene unclear. Germline assignment: CDR1 LNHDA and CDR2 SQIVND (reference sequence). The V gene lost 5 bases and the J gene lost 1 base, with 12 bases spanning the gap. The CDR3 is 15 amino acids. CDR3 in DNA: TGTGCCAGTAGTTCGAGGATAGGGAGCAATCAGCCCCAGCATTTT. Amino acids: CASSSRIGSNQPQHF.

At least ten counts were recorded for this clonotype. The chain has TRBV9 and TRBJ2-7; D uncertain. Germline V lookup: CDR1 SGDLS, CDR2 YYNGEE. The V and J ends lost 0 bases and 3 bases respectively, with 10 bases between them. The CDR3 totals 14 residues. The CDR3 here is CASSVGVNNYEQYF. The CDR3 DNA is TGTGCCAGCAGCGTAGGTGTCAACAACTACGAGCAGTACTTC.

This clonotype is termed medium-sized. This sequence joins TRBV29-1 and TRBJ2-3; D is undetermined. V shed 2 bases and J shed 0 bases, with 3 bases lying between them. Germline V gives CDR1 SQVTM, CDR2 ANQGSEA. There are 12 residues in the CDR3. The CDR3 DNA is TGCAGCGTTGAATATAGCACAGATACGCAGTATTTT. Protein: CSVEYSTDTQYF.

This clonotype was seen repeatedly, ten times or more. The rearrangement uses TRBV20-1 and TRBJ2-2; D uncertain. This CDR3 comprises 15 residues. Trimming removed 0 bases from V and 4 bases from J, with 12 bases in between. CDR1 is DFQATT and CDR2 is SNEGSKA in the germline V gene (reference sequence). The CDR3 DNA reads TGCAGTGCTAGAGATATAAGTAAATCCACCGGGGAGCTGTTTTTT. It codes for CSARDISKSTGELFF.